This T cell receptor (beta chain) was identified during a study of control samples from healthy donors and cancer patients. TCRdb's table, derived via immunoSEQ multiplex PCR, lists solely in-frame clones and lacks some. This table has 140,000 or so clones, 90% to 95% appearing once. This sequence was found in a man between 60 and 75 years old with colorectal cancer. The sample taken for sequencing was PBMCs.

CDR3 sequence reads: CASSWRGYQPQHF. As DNA, the CDR3 is TGTGCCAGTAGTTGGAGGGGCTATCAGCCCCAGCATTTT. This rearrangement joins TRBV19 to TRBJ1-5; tentative D call: TRBD1 (5 bases). This CDR3 has 13 amino acids. Germline assignment: CDR1 LNHDA and CDR2 SQIVND (reference sequence). V lost 5 bases and J 5 bases, leaving 10 bases between the germline ends.